Below, 8 T cell receptor beta chains from the same sample are listed, as sequenced in a study of blood T cell repertoires in COVID-19. Assay used: immunoSEQ multiplex PCR; TCRdb lists only in-frame clones, some missing. The data show under 250,000 clones, about 92% seen once. Specimen: peripheral blood. These TCRs come from a man aged 25 to 45 with acute or convalescent COVID-19.

This clone was found once. CDR3 sequence reads: CAWSLGQGHQPQHF. As DNA, the CDR3 is TGTGCCTGGAGTCTGGGACAGGGGCATCAGCCCCAGCATTTT. The rearrangement joins TRBV30 to TRBJ1-5; 10 bases agree with TRBD1. Trimming at V came to 2 bases and at J to 5 bases, leaving 3 bases not matched to a gene. The germline V gene encodes CDR1 GTSNPN and CDR2 SVGIG (reference sequence). This CDR3 comprises 14 residues.

V and J are TRBV7-6 and TRBJ1-4; perhaps TRBD1 as D (6 bases). CDR3 size: 13 residues. V lost 6 bases to trimming and J lost 5 bases, with 10 bases between them. Germline V gene data show CDR1 as SGHVS and CDR2 as FNYEAQ. CDR3 coding DNA: TGTGCCAGCAGACAGGGTTTCAATGAAAAACTGTTTTTT. This encodes CASRQGFNEKLFF.

V gene TRBV7-3 combines with J gene TRBJ2-7; TRBD2 matches at 9 bases. Germline V CDR1 and CDR2: SGHTA, FQGTGA. Trimming removed 1 base from V and 4 bases from J; junction bases left unmatched: 2. This CDR3 has 14 residues. The CDR3: CASSLRREGYEQYF. The CDR3, as DNA: TGTGCCAGCAGCTTAAGGCGGGAGGGGTACGAGCAGTACTTC.

The gene calls are TRBV7-2 and TRBJ2-7; no firm D call. Germline V gene data show CDR1 as SGHTA and CDR2 as FQGNSA. The V end lost 3 bases, the J end lost 0 bases, and 9 bases lay between the germline ends. The length of the CDR3 is 14 residues. CDR3 protein: CASSLYRSSYEQYF. Written as DNA, the CDR3 is TGTGCCAGCAGCTTGTATAGGAGCTCCTACGAGCAGTACTTC.

The V gene is TRBV30, the J gene TRBJ1-5; a possible D gene is TRBD1 (5 bases). This CDR3 contains 14 residues. V lost 1 base, J lost 6 bases, and 13 bases lay in between. Germline lookup yields CDR1 GTSNPN and CDR2 SVGIG (reference sequence). The CDR3 coding sequence is TGTGCCTGGAGTGGCGGGGGAACGACTCAGCCCCAGCATTTT. Translated, it gives CAWSGGGTTQPQHF.

This clone was observed once. J is TRBJ2-3 and V is TRBV6-5, with TRBD2 identical over 7 bases. Losses at the gene ends were 5 bases for V and 1 base for J; bases not matched to a gene: 6. The CDR3 runs to 15 residues. Germline loops: CDR1 MNHEY, CDR2 SVGAGI. The CDR3 loop reads CASSTAGDGTDTQYF. CDR3 sequence (DNA): TGTGCCAGCAGTACGGCGGGGGATGGCACAGATACGCAGTATTTT.

The gene calls are TRBV7-9 and TRBJ1-1; tentative D call: TRBD1 (6 bases). The length of the CDR3 is 14 residues. Germline CDR1 SEHNR, CDR2 FQNEAQ (reference sequence). V was clipped by 7 bases and J by 4 bases, with 16 bases between them. In nucleotides, the CDR3 is TGTGCCAGCAAAGAACTTACAGGGTCCACTGAAGCTTTCTTT. It translates to CASKELTGSTEAFF.

The chain uses TRBV6-5 and TRBJ1-1; 9 bases agree with TRBD1. Germline-derived CDR1 and CDR2 are MNHEY and SVGAGI. The CDR3 is made up of 14 amino acids. The V and J ends lost 5 bases and 1 base, in that order; junction bases with no gene match: 2. This chain's CDR3 is CASSRTGANTEAFF. CDR3 DNA sequence: TGTGCCAGCAGTCGGACAGGGGCGAACACTGAAGCTTTCTTT.